The rows below give T cell receptor beta chains drawn from one sample of a study of blood T cells in healthy people across ages. TCRdb itself ran the 5' RACE reads through MiXCR, one entry per CDR3 protein. The sample carries over 600,000 distinct CDR3 sequences, about 45% recorded once. Sequencing was done on a sample of blood. These TCRs come from an older man in good health. The CDR3 runs from the conserved cysteine through the conserved F or W.

TRBV4-3,CASSQGGQAATNEKLFF
TRBV29-1,CSVAMGLLETQYF
TRBV20-1,CSARFPASGRADTQYF
TRBV10-3,CAISESFSGEANEQFF
TRBV18,CASSPRGRTAHGANVLTF
TRBV6-6,CASRNRGPSYVQYF
TRBV24-1,CATSDGGENQPQHF
TRBV30,CAWRLAGQETQYF
TRBV7-2,CASSLGVLGETQYF
TRBV28,CASSQYPNRGDYEQYF
TRBV20-1,CSARPRGWRDNEQFF
TRBV7-2,CASSRERDADTQYF
TRBV20-1,CSARLGGAETQYF
TRBV7-3,CASSPTRYNEQYF
TRBV7-2,CASSPRREGYGYTF
TRBV3-1,CASSQGRSNQPQHF
TRBV20-1,CSARLTRPSGYNEQFF
TRBV7-9,CASSFARALGNEQFF
TRBV7-2,CASSFIAGNTDTQYF
TRBV20-1,CSALGTGVNNEQFF
TRBV15,CATSASGTEQYF
TRBV20-1,CSARFLAGVETQYF
TRBV20-1,CSARNINDEQFF
TRBV20-1,CSASGFATNEKLFF
TRBV24-1,CATSSLGTGGRDTQYF
TRBV24-1,CATSVEGNYEQYF
TRBV29-1,CSAATETQFF
TRBV6-6,CASSYSMDRRVYYEQYF
TRBV20-1,CSASRGGTYNEQFF
TRBV7-2,CASSSRSEADTQYF
TRBV27,CASSLVPGTSGRQETQYF
TRBV28,CASRFLSGTSGRYEQYF